The entry below gives a single TCR beta chain sequence along with its context. What it binds is unknown. Profiled with immunoSEQ multiplex PCR; TCRdb holds only in-frame clones, not every one. Of about 9,600 clones in the sample, around 89% are singletons; the top ten hold 20% to 30%. This entry comes from a study of T cells after posttransplantation cyclophosphamide. Controls had myeloablative marrow grafts with methotrexate and calcineurin inhibitor, sampled at 1 year. Study findings and constraints: Blood and skin or GI T cell repertoires showed limited TRB overlap. Donor-recipient repertoire similarity was low at 1-2 months, rising over year one. Recipient CMV seropositivity and CMV reactivation strongly tracked TRB clonality.

V was shortened by 3 bases and J by 5 bases, with 16 bases between the two germline ends. Germline CDR1 MDHEN, CDR2 SYDVKM. The CDR3 extends over 15 amino acids. The receptor was isolated from a male patient aged 30 to 40 who received an allogeneic stem cell transplant from an unrelated donor, was CMV-positive, and had no GVHD. Some T cells may possibly be graft donor cells. The rearrangement uses TRBV28 and TRBJ1-1, with TRBD1 as a possible D gene (5 bases). This material consisted of PBMCs, taken after an allogeneic stem cell transplant with a calcineurin inhibitor and methotrexate. DNA for the CDR3: TGTGCCAGCAGTTTTCCGGGACTATCATGGACTGAAGCTTTCTTT. It translates to CASSFPGLSWTEAFF.